The 6 T cell receptor beta chains below were found in one sample sequenced in a study of OX40 agonist ivuxolimab in advanced cancers. Generated by immunoSEQ multiplex PCR, the TCRdb table keeps only in-frame clones and is missing some. The sample lists around 95,000 clones, roughly 93% occurring once. The material was CD4+ or CD8+ T cells sorted from blood, obtained in a trial of the OX40 agonist ivuxolimab. The receptors originated from an adult with an advanced solid tumor such as melanoma, head and neck, liver or kidney cancer.

This clone has just one count. The CDR3 bases are TGCGCCAGCAGCCGTAACCAGGGGGCCTACGAGCAGTACTTC. Translation: CASSRNQGAYEQYF. The genes are TRBV4-3 and TRBJ2-7; 7 nucleotides match TRBD1. Germline loops: CDR1 LGHNA, CDR2 YSLEER. The CDR3 is 14 amino acids. The trim removed 4 bases at V and 2 bases at J, leaving 5 bases unmatched.

The CDR3 loop reads CASSYQRGTAYEQYF. CDR3 bases: TGTGCCAGCAGTTACCAACGGGGGACTGCTTACGAGCAGTACTTC. This sequence joins TRBV6-6 and TRBJ2-7; perhaps TRBD2 as D (6 bases). Germline CDR1 reads MNHNY; CDR2 reads SVGAGI (reference sequence). This CDR3 has 15 amino acids. V lost 2 bases and J 4 bases, leaving 15 bases between the germline ends.

The genes are TRBV19 and TRBJ2-3; 7 bases fit TRBD1. The length of the CDR3 is 18 residues. Germline CDR1 reads LNHDA; CDR2 reads SQIVND (reference sequence). The junction had 14 bases not matched to a gene; V was cut back by 0 bases and J by 5 bases. CDR3 DNA: TGTGCCAGTAGTATAGATAGTCGGACAGGACTGCAGGGAGATACGCAGTATTTT. This codes for CASSIDSRTGLQGDTQYF.

As for this clone: In the same sample, other DNA sequences code for this CDR3. The chain has TRBV2 and TRBJ2-1; no clear D. The germline gives CDR1 SNHLY, CDR2 FYNNEI. V was shortened by 1 base and J by 8 bases, with 3 bases between the two germline ends. The CDR3 totals 11 residues. The CDR3 DNA follows: TGTGCCAGCAGTGAAGGGTATGAGCAGTTCTTC. This sequence encodes CASSEGYEQFF.

The chain employs TRBV19 and TRBJ1-1, with 8 bases aligning to TRBD1. V gave up 1 base and J gave up 4 bases; unmatched junction bases: 11. The germline CDR1 and CDR2 sequences are LNHDA and SQIVND (reference sequence). This CDR3 has 17 residues. The CDR3 coding sequence is TGTGCCAGTAGTATAGTAGGGCAGGGGGCGCGTAGCACTGAAGCTTTCTTT. Amino acid sequence: CASSIVGQGARSTEAFF. The complete variable domain, with remaining parts taken from reference TRBV19 and TRBJ1-1, reads DGGITQSPKYLFRKEGQNVTLSCEQNLNHDAMYWYRQDPGQGLRLIYYSQIVNDFQKGDIAEGYSVSREKKESFPLTVTSAQKNPTAFYLCASSIVGQGARSTEAFFGQGTRLTVV.

This chain joins TRBV7-8 and TRBJ2-3; no definite D call. The V end was cut by 5 bases, the J end by 4 bases, with 10 bases between. Germline-derived CDR1 and CDR2 are SGHVS and FQNEAQ. This CDR3 is built from 13 residues. The CDR3 loop reads CASSTQFADTQYF. The CDR3, as DNA: TGTGCCAGCAGCACACAGTTTGCAGATACGCAGTATTTT. Based on the CDR3 plus reference TRBV7-8 and TRBJ2-3, the full variable domain is GAGVSQSPRYKVAKRGQDVALRCDPISGHVSLFWYQQALGQGPEFLTYFQNEAQLDKSGLPSDRFFAERPEGSVSTLKIQRTQQEDSAVYLCASSTQFADTQYFGPGTRLTVL.